These 25 T cell receptor beta chains came from one sample sequenced in a study of blood T cell repertoires in COVID-19. Here immunoSEQ multiplex PCR was the method, and the copy in TCRdb shows in-frame clones only, minus some. The sample records approximately 200,000 clones, approximately 83% being singletons. Sequencing was carried out using PBMCs or T cells enriched from blood (not recorded which). The receptors originated from a man aged 35 to 55 who had recovered from COVID-19.

The rearrangement links TRBV28 to TRBJ2-1, with D possibly TRBD1 on 6 matching bases. In germline, CDR1 is MDHEN, CDR2 SYDVKM. This CDR3 spans 16 amino acids. V was shortened by 10 bases and J by 0 bases, with 19 bases between the two germline ends. The CDR3 nucleotides read TGTGCCACAACATATGGGGGCGCCAGCTCCTACAATGAGCAGTTCTTC. Translation gives CATTYGGASSYNEQFF. The full variable domain, with the rest looked up from reference TRBV28 and TRBJ2-1, is DVKVTQSSRYLVKRTGEKVFLECVQDMDHENMFWYRQDPGLGLRLIYFSYDVKMKEKGDIPEGYSVSREKKERFSLILESASTNQTSMYLCATTYGGASSYNEQFFGPGTRLTVL.

This chain joins TRBV19 and TRBJ1-1; a possible D gene is TRBD1 (6 bases). This CDR3 is built from 13 residues. V shed 9 bases and J shed 1 base, with 12 bases lying between them. From germline, CDR1 is LNHDA and CDR2 SQIVND (reference sequence). The CDR3 loop reads CASSDSWNTEAFF. CDR3 coding DNA: TGTGCCAGCTCGGACAGCTGGAACACTGAAGCTTTCTTT.

This chain connects TRBV9 to TRBJ2-1, with TRBD1 matching 12 bases. Germline trimming cut 4 bases from V and 9 bases from J; bases unmatched to any gene: 5. Germline V gene data show CDR1 as SGDLS and CDR2 as YYNGEE. The CDR3 consists of 14 residues. The CDR3 DNA reads as TGTGCCAGCAGCCCGGGACAGGGGGCGGTTGAGCAGTTCTTC. Translated, it gives CASSPGQGAVEQFF.

Of note for this clone: Other DNA sequences in the same sample also yield this CDR3. The CDR3 reads CASSLVQGNQPQHF. CDR3 in DNA: TGTGCCAGCAGCTTGGTACAGGGAAACCAGCCCCAGCATTTT. The chain carries TRBV7-2 and TRBJ1-5, with a tentative D call TRBD1 (6 bases). This CDR3 has 14 amino acids. Trimming cost V 3 bases and J 7 bases, with 13 bases left between them. In germline, CDR1 is SGHTA, CDR2 FQGNSA. The variable domain in full, completed from reference TRBV7-2 and TRBJ1-5, reads GAGVSQSPSNKVTEKGKDVELRCDPISGHTALYWYRQSLGQGLEFLIYFQGNSAPDKSGLPSDRFSAERTGGSVSTLTIQRTQQEDSAVYLCASSLVQGNQPQHFGDGTRLSIL.

This clone was observed a handful of times. CDR3: CAWLTEGAFAFF. The CDR3 coding sequence is TGTGCCTGGTTAACCGAGGGGGCTTTCGCTTTCTTT. V usage is TRBV30 and J usage is TRBJ1-1, with TRBD1 identical over 7 bases. This CDR3 comprises 12 residues. J lost 11 bases, V lost 5 bases, and 11 bases had no gene match. Germline V gene lookup returns CDR1 GTSNPN and CDR2 SVGIG (reference sequence).

This clone was seen a single time. V usage is TRBV5-7 and J usage is TRBJ1-2; no firm D call. TRBV5-7 is an ORF, with its function uncertain. V was clipped by 4 bases and J by 2 bases, with 15 bases between them. The CDR3 length is 15 residues. CDR3 nucleotides: TGTGCCAGCAGCCGTCGACTCTTCCCAAACTATGGCTACACCTTC. Protein product: CASSRRLFPNYGYTF.

The chain links TRBV29-1 to TRBJ1-2; D might be TRBD1 (5 bases). Germline assignment: CDR1 SQVTM and CDR2 ANQGSEA. The CDR3 is 13 residues long. The V gene lost 6 bases and the J gene lost 7 bases, with 18 bases spanning the gap. This chain's CDR3 is CSVTGGGLSGYTF. The CDR3 DNA follows: TGCAGCGTGACCGGGGGGGGTCTAAGTGGCTACACCTTC.

V is TRBV5-4 and J is TRBJ1-1, with no clear D. CDR1 and CDR2 (germline): SGHNT, YYREEE (reference sequence). This CDR3 comprises 15 residues. Trimming shortened V by 4 bases and J by 1 base, and 14 bases separated the two germline ends. CDR3 DNA: TGTGCCAGCAGCAGCCTGCGGGGAAAGAACACTGAAGCTTTCTTT. Translating it yields CASSSLRGKNTEAFF.

The chain combines TRBV9 with TRBJ1-2; the match to TRBD1 covers 8 bases. The trim removed 4 bases at V and 5 bases at J, leaving 13 bases unmatched. The germline V gene encodes CDR1 SGDLS and CDR2 YYNGEE. The CDR3 totals 16 residues. CDR3 residues: CASSPSLDRALYGYTF. In DNA form, the CDR3 reads TGTGCCAGCAGCCCTTCTTTGGACAGGGCTTTATATGGCTACACCTTC.

The gene calls are TRBV18 and TRBJ1-1; D remains ambiguous. Trimming removed 3 bases at V and 0 bases at J, with 8 bases between. Germline loops: CDR1 KGHSH, CDR2 LQKENI. CDR3 size: 14 residues. This chain's CDR3 is CASSPQDMNTEAFF. CDR3 in DNA: TGTGCCAGCTCACCCCAAGACATGAACACTGAAGCTTTCTTT.

The rearrangement uses TRBV5-1 and TRBJ1-6; D unresolved. V gave up 0 bases and J gave up 5 bases, with 9 bases separating them. Per germline, CDR1 SGHRS and CDR2 YFSETQ. This CDR3 comprises 15 residues. This CDR3 is CASSLGIADNSPLHF. The CDR3 coding sequence is TGCGCCAGCAGCTTGGGTATTGCGGATAATTCACCCCTCCACTTT.

The V gene is TRBV4-1, the J gene TRBJ2-1, with TRBD2 matching over 10 bases. This CDR3 is 16 amino acids long. CDR1 MGHRA and CDR2 YSYEKL come from the germline V gene. The J segment lost 4 bases and the V segment lost 1 base, leaving 4 bases of the junction unmatched. CDR3 protein: CASSQATSGVYNEQFF. CDR3 in DNA: TGCGCCAGCAGCCAAGCCACTAGCGGGGTATACAATGAGCAGTTCTTC.

The sample holds one count of this clone. The V and J genes are TRBV7-3 and TRBJ2-5; 12 positions agree with TRBD2. V was clipped by 5 bases and J by 1 base; unmatched bases: 5. Per the germline V gene, CDR1 is SGHTA and CDR2 is FQGTGA. The CDR3 loop spans 16 amino acids. In DNA, the CDR3 is TGTGCCAGCAGCCCCCTGGGACTAGCGGGCCAAGAGACCCAGTACTTC. It is translated as CASSPLGLAGQETQYF.

This clone came up once. The rearrangement links TRBV7-9 to TRBJ2-3; 14 bases fit TRBD2. After removal of 0 bases from V and 7 bases from J, the junction contained 12 bases not matched to a gene. CDR3 size: 19 residues. The V gene's germline CDR1 is SEHNR and CDR2 FQNEAQ (reference sequence). CDR3 sequence (DNA): TGTGCCAGCAGCTTAGCTGGCGGACTAGCGGGGGGAAACCTCCATACGCAGTATTTT. Translated, it gives CASSLAGGLAGGNLHTQYF.

The rearrangement uses TRBV7-9 and TRBJ1-1; 10 nucleotides agree with TRBD1. The CDR3 is 17 residues long. Germline loops: CDR1 SEHNR, CDR2 FQNEAQ (reference sequence). With 5 bases clipped from V and 1 base from J, the junction kept 10 bases outside the gene matches. The CDR3, as DNA: TGTGCCAGCAGCCTTGGGACAGGGGCCGCCCGGAACACTGAAGCTTTCTTT. It codes for CASSLGTGAARNTEAFF.

The J gene is TRBJ1-1, the V gene TRBV2; D unresolved. From germline, CDR1 is SNHLY and CDR2 FYNNEI. Trimming left V 6 bases short and J 5 bases short, with 7 bases between. There are 11 residues in the CDR3. The CDR3 here is CASSPKTEAFF. CDR3 sequence (DNA): TGTGCCAGCAGCCCTAAGACTGAAGCTTTCTTT.

The chain links TRBV2 to TRBJ1-2; perhaps TRBD1 as D (5 bases). Germline values: CDR1 SNHLY, CDR2 FYNNEI. This CDR3 region has 15 residues. The germline V and J ends were trimmed by 3 bases and 7 bases, with 18 bases remaining between them. The CDR3 DNA sequence: TGTGCCAGCAGTGACCCAGGTGGAGGGGACTCTGGCTACACCTTC. Residues: CASSDPGGGDSGYTF.

The chain couples TRBV7-8 to TRBJ2-3; TRBD2 aligns across 7 bases. The CDR3 sequence is 15 residues long. V trimming: 0 bases; J trimming: 6 bases; junction bases outside the gene matches: 6. Germline V gene sequence: CDR1 SGHVS, CDR2 FQNEAQ. The CDR3 here is CASSLAGGSGDTQYF. CDR3 DNA sequence: TGTGCCAGCAGCTTAGCCGGGGGGTCGGGCGATACGCAGTATTTT. The whole variable domain, filled in from reference TRBV7-8 and TRBJ2-3, reads GAGVSQSPRYKVAKRGQDVALRCDPISGHVSLFWYQQALGQGPEFLTYFQNEAQLDKSGLPSDRFFAERPEGSVSTLKIQRTQQEDSAVYLCASSLAGGSGDTQYFGPGTRLTVL.

This clone has a handful of counts. The rearrangement links TRBV19 to TRBJ1-2; 10 positions match TRBD1. With V trimmed by 4 bases and J by 1 base, 6 bases remained unmatched. Germline V CDR1 and CDR2: LNHDA, SQIVND (reference sequence). The CDR3 is 16 residues long. CDR3 nucleotides: TGTGCCAGTAGTACAAGACAGGGGGCACGTAACTATGGCTACACCTTC. This translates into CASSTRQGARNYGYTF.

The gene calls are TRBV7-8 and TRBJ2-1, with 7 nucleotides matching TRBD1. CDR3 size: 15 residues. The germline CDR1 and CDR2 sequences are SGHVS and FQNEAQ. With 4 bases clipped from V and 1 base from J, the junction kept 4 bases outside the gene matches. CDR3 loop: CASSSDRVSYNEQFF. The CDR3 nucleotides read TGTGCCAGCAGCTCCGACAGGGTGTCCTACAATGAGCAGTTCTTC.

This chain connects TRBV7-2 to TRBJ1-3; tentatively, D is TRBD1 (5 bases). The length of the CDR3 is 14 residues. The V end lost 3 bases, the J end lost 2 bases, and 8 bases lay between the germline ends. Germline V gene sequence: CDR1 SGHTA, CDR2 FQGNSA. CDR3 sequence reads: CASSLGGTGNTIYF. CDR3 DNA: TGTGCCAGCAGCTTGGGGGGGACTGGAAACACCATATATTTT.

On this clone: Other DNA sequences in the sample encode the same CDR3. V is TRBV5-1 and J is TRBJ2-7; D is perhaps TRBD1 (6 bases). Trimming took off 2 bases at V and 4 bases at J, with 13 bases between the two ends. Germline lookup yields CDR1 SGHRS and CDR2 YFSETQ. The CDR3 has 14 residues. CDR3 in amino acids: CASSFLAGEYEQYF. CDR3 in DNA: TGCGCCAGCAGCTTCTTAGCAGGGGAATACGAGCAGTACTTC.

The chain employs TRBV10-3 and TRBJ1-2, with TRBD1 identical over 8 bases. Per germline, CDR1 ENHRY and CDR2 SYGVKD. The CDR3 has 14 residues. The V and J ends lost 7 bases and 8 bases, in that order; junction bases with no gene match: 12. The chain's CDR3 is CAINNRQGNKGYTF. The DNA of the CDR3 is TGTGCCATCAACAATAGACAGGGGAATAAAGGCTACACCTTC.

The chain has TRBV18 and TRBJ1-2, with 7 bases aligning to TRBD1. CDR1 KGHSH and CDR2 LQKENI come from the germline V gene. The CDR3 contains 14 residues. Losses at the gene ends were 3 bases for V and 4 bases for J; bases not matched to a gene: 5. The CDR3 loop is CASSPETGSYGYTF. In DNA, the CDR3 is TGTGCCAGCTCACCGGAGACAGGGAGCTATGGCTACACCTTC.

V gene TRBV2 combines with J gene TRBJ1-4; D not resolved. Germline loops: CDR1 SNHLY, CDR2 FYNNEI. Trimming cost V 1 base and J 8 bases, with 14 bases left between them. The CDR3 contains 15 residues. The CDR3 DNA sequence: TGTGCCAGCAGTGAAGTAGGTGTTGGGGAGGAAAAACTGTTTTTT. This codes for CASSEVGVGEEKLFF. The whole variable domain, filled in from reference TRBV2 and TRBJ1-4, reads EPEVTQTPSHQVTQMGQEVILRCVPISNHLYFYWYRQILGQKVEFLVSFYNNEISEKSEIFDDQFSVERPDGSNFTLKIRSTKLEDSAMYFCASSEVGVGEEKLFFGSGTQLSVL.